The entry below describes one T cell receptor beta chain. Its cognate antigen is unknown. In eight separate reactions per sample, cDNA was generated. One entry per CDR3 protein, without DNA, is what TCRdb gives after re-calling the 5' RACE reads. The sample's table shows a few hundred thousand distinct CDR3 sequences. These data are taken from a study of monozygotic twins with inflammatory bowel disease. General study findings and limits: No distinction between different T cell subtypes was possible. Possibly because of limited power, concordant and discordant twins showed no difference in repertoire similarity.

Per germline, CDR1 SQVTM and CDR2 ANQGSEA. The CDR3 has 14 amino acids. Sequencing was carried out using blood. The chain employs TRBV29-1 and TRBJ2-1; TCRdb selects TRBD1, and the lack of DNA leaves this call unchecked. The receptor was derived from a human donor with ulcerative colitis or Crohn's disease, or a healthy co-twin of an affected twin (not recorded which). CDR3 residues: CSVGGGHSYNEQFF.